The 21 T cell receptor beta chains given below trace back to one sample, sequenced in a study of blood T cell repertoires in COVID-19. Produced via immunoSEQ multiplex PCR; TCRdb's table is partial and in-frame only. The top ten clones hold around 4.1% of a sample with fewer than 150,000 clones, 90% of them seen once. Sequenced: peripheral blood. The origin of the receptors is a woman in her fifties or sixties with COVID-19, enrolled during active disease.

The chain combines TRBV5-8 with TRBJ1-3; the D gene is possibly TRBD1 (5 bases). Germline values: CDR1 SGHTS, CDR2 YDEGEE. V shed 4 bases and J shed 2 bases, with 10 bases lying between them. CDR3 size: 14 residues. Written as DNA, the CDR3 is TGTGCCAGCAGCCCGGGGGTGGCTGGAAACACCATATATTTT. This gives the protein CASSPGVAGNTIYF.

The chain recombines TRBV7-9 with TRBJ1-4, with D hard to call. The CDR3 sequence is 14 residues long. V was shortened by 1 base and J by 3 bases, with 6 bases between the two germline ends. The germline V gene has CDR1 SEHNR and CDR2 FQNEAQ (reference sequence). The CDR3 DNA sequence: TGTGCCAGCAGCTTAGGGGCGTCTAATGAAAAACTGTTTTTT. It encodes CASSLGASNEKLFF. The full variable domain, rest sourced from reference TRBV7-9 and TRBJ1-4, is DTGVSQNPRHKITKRGQNVTFRCDPISEHNRLYWYRQTLGQGPEFLTYFQNEAQLEKSRLLSDRFSAERPKGSFSTLEIQRTEQGDSAMYLCASSLGASNEKLFFGSGTQLSVL.

V is TRBV21-1 and J is TRBJ1-6; TRBD1 was called by the table and not checked on the DNA. TRBV21-1 is a known pseudogene. The CDR3 sequence is 16 residues long. CDR3 DNA: TGTGCCAGCAGCAAAATCCGGGACAGCCATAATTCACCCCTCCACTTT. It encodes CASSKIRDSHNSPLHF.

The V and J genes are TRBV30 and TRBJ2-7; possible D gene TRBD1, 6 bases. The V gene's germline CDR1 is GTSNPN and CDR2 SVGIG (reference sequence). V was clipped by 3 bases and J by 6 bases, with 12 bases between them. The CDR3 totals 12 residues. CDR3 loop: CAWSEQGVEQYF. The CDR3, as DNA: TGTGCCTGGAGCGAACAGGGAGTCGAGCAGTACTTC.

CDR3 region: CASSIGAQGINEQYF. The CDR3 nucleotides are TGTGCCAGTAGTATCGGAGCACAGGGTATCAACGAGCAGTACTTC. The genes are TRBV19 and TRBJ2-7; TRBD1 is a possible D gene (6 bases). Germline assignment: CDR1 LNHDA and CDR2 SQIVND (reference sequence). This CDR3 is 15 amino acids long. V dropped 3 bases and J dropped 5 bases, with 17 bases sitting between them.

The chain combines TRBV6-5 with TRBJ2-5; D is undetermined. Trimming cost V 5 bases and J 1 base, with 8 bases left between them. This CDR3 contains 13 residues. The germline CDR1 and CDR2 sequences are MNHEY and SVGAGI. The CDR3 loop reads CASSSEAQETQYF. DNA for the CDR3: TGTGCCAGCAGTAGTGAAGCCCAAGAGACCCAGTACTTC.

For the CDR3, the DNA is TGTGCCAGTAGCGAGATAACCTTCCGGGACTATGGCTACACCTTC. Encoded protein: CASSEITFRDYGYTF. The chain couples TRBV19 to TRBJ1-2; no reliable D call. This CDR3 is built from 15 residues. Trimming pared 6 bases from V and 3 bases from J, leaving 17 bases between. Germline V CDR1 and CDR2: LNHDA, SQIVND (reference sequence).

The rearrangement uses TRBV5-1 and TRBJ2-1; 8 bases line up with TRBD1. The CDR3 loop spans 16 amino acids. With V trimmed by 4 bases and J by 5 bases, 11 bases remained unmatched. Germline V gene lookup returns CDR1 SGHRS and CDR2 YFSETQ. CDR3 coding DNA: TGCGCCAGCAGCACCAGGGGGCCCGTGGGCGACAATGAGCAGTTCTTC. Protein product: CASSTRGPVGDNEQFF. The full variable domain, in which reference TRBV5-1 and TRBJ2-1 provide the parts outside the CDR3, is KAGVTQTPRYLIKTRGQQVTLSCSPISGHRSVSWYQQTPGQGLQFLFEYFSETQRNKGNFPGRFSGRQFSNSRSEMNVSTLELGDSALYLCASSTRGPVGDNEQFFGPGTRLTVL.

This chain links TRBV4-2 with TRBJ1-5, with a tentative D call TRBD1 (6 bases). The V end lost 3 bases, the J end lost 7 bases, and 16 bases lay between the germline ends. The CDR3 is 15 amino acids. Germline V gene lookup returns CDR1 LGHNA and CDR2 YNFKEQ. The DNA for the CDR3 is TGTGCCAGCAGCCACACCGGGACAAACTACCAGCCCCAGCATTTT. It is translated as CASSHTGTNYQPQHF.

The chain has TRBV5-1 and TRBJ2-2; D gene ambiguous. V dropped 4 bases and J dropped 1 base, with 11 bases sitting between them. The V gene's germline CDR1 is SGHRS and CDR2 YFSETQ. This CDR3 spans 15 amino acids. In nucleotides, the CDR3 is TGCGCCAGCAGCCACTACACAAAGAACACCGGGGAGCTGTTTTTT. Translated, it gives CASSHYTKNTGELFF.

The chain is built from TRBV29-1 and TRBJ2-5, with D tentatively TRBD2 (6 bases). CDR1 is SQVTM, CDR2 ANQGSEA, per germline. The CDR3 loop spans 13 amino acids. The germline V and J ends were trimmed by 4 bases and 4 bases, with 13 bases remaining between them. The CDR3 nucleotides read TGCAGCGTTGTAAGGGACTGGGGAGAGACCCAGTACTTC. Its protein is CSVVRDWGETQYF.

The chain uses TRBV5-6 and TRBJ2-3, with 13 bases that match TRBD2. Germline V lookup: CDR1 SGHDT, CDR2 YYEEEE. The CDR3 has 16 residues. V trimming: 4 bases; J trimming: 2 bases; junction bases outside the gene matches: 4. CDR3 loop: CASSMGLAGLTDTQYF. The CDR3 DNA follows: TGTGCCAGCAGCATGGGACTAGCGGGGCTCACAGATACGCAGTATTTT.

The V and J genes are TRBV6-6 and TRBJ1-1, with 9 positions matching TRBD1. Germline lookup yields CDR1 MNHNY and CDR2 SVGAGI (reference sequence). After removal of 5 bases from V and 1 base from J, the junction contained 8 bases not matched to a gene. The CDR3 loop spans 16 amino acids. The CDR3 here is CASSRQGVPKNTEAFF. DNA of the CDR3: TGTGCCAGCAGTCGACAGGGGGTCCCTAAGAACACTGAAGCTTTCTTT.

This chain uses TRBV4-1 with TRBJ2-3; D may be TRBD1 (5 bases). This CDR3 has 14 residues. Germline CDR1 and CDR2: MGHRA and YSYEKL. V was shortened by 1 base and J by 6 bases, with 11 bases between the two germline ends. The CDR3 region has the DNA TGCGCCAGCAGCCAAGTCGTGGGGCTGGATACGCAGTATTTT. Amino acids: CASSQVVGLDTQYF.

This chain uses TRBV6-6 with TRBJ2-6; D is uncertain. Looked up from germline, CDR1 is MNHNY and CDR2 is SVGAGI (reference sequence). V lost 5 bases and J 0 bases, leaving 5 bases between the germline ends. The CDR3 covers 14 residues. CDR3 amino acids: CASSTHSGANVLTF. The CDR3 region has the DNA TGTGCCAGCAGTACACACTCTGGGGCCAACGTCCTGACTTTC.

The chain carries TRBV29-1 and TRBJ1-1; TRBD1 agrees at 8 bases. The CDR3 has 13 amino acids. The trim removed 5 bases at V and 1 base at J, leaving 3 bases unmatched. The V gene's germline CDR1 is SQVTM and CDR2 ANQGSEA. This CDR3 is CSVLGTGNTEAFF. The CDR3, as DNA: TGCAGCGTTCTCGGGACAGGGAACACTGAAGCTTTCTTT.

The chain recombines TRBV5-1 with TRBJ1-4, with TRBD1 matching over 8 bases. Unmatched junction bases numbered 9, after V lost 0 bases and J lost 8 bases. Looked up from germline, CDR1 is SGHRS and CDR2 is YFSETQ. CDR3 length equals 16 residues. In DNA, the CDR3 is TGCGCCAGCAGCTTGGGGCACGGACAGGGATGGGAAAAACTGTTTTTT. Protein: CASSLGHGQGWEKLFF. The full variable domain, rest sourced from reference TRBV5-1 and TRBJ1-4, is KAGVTQTPRYLIKTRGQQVTLSCSPISGHRSVSWYQQTPGQGLQFLFEYFSETQRNKGNFPGRFSGRQFSNSRSEMNVSTLELGDSALYLCASSLGHGQGWEKLFFGSGTQLSVL.

This clone was seen only once. The V and J genes are TRBV30 and TRBJ2-5; maybe TRBD1 (5 bases). The CDR3 consists of 12 residues. In germline, CDR1 is GTSNPN, CDR2 SVGIG (reference sequence). Trimming took off 4 bases at V and 5 bases at J, with 11 bases between the two ends. In DNA, the CDR3 is TGTGCCTGGATAGGGGCAACGGAGACCCAGTACTTC. Protein product: CAWIGATETQYF.

This clone was detected a few times. The CDR3: CASSKVGQGQETQYF. CDR3 nucleotide sequence: TGTGCCAGCTCAAAGGTGGGACAGGGCCAAGAGACCCAGTACTTC. The chain has TRBV5-6 and TRBJ2-5; TRBD1 matches 9 bases. The V gene end was trimmed by 7 bases and the J gene end by 1 base; junction bases not matched to a gene: 8. Germline values: CDR1 SGHDT, CDR2 YYEEEE. CDR3 size: 15 residues.

The gene calls are TRBV4-1 and TRBJ1-1, with D perhaps matching TRBD1 (6 bases). CDR3 length: 14 amino acids. The ends were cut back, 8 bases at V and 3 bases at J, with 16 bases in the middle. Germline V CDR1 and CDR2: MGHRA, YSYEKL. This CDR3 reads CASHHQQGDTEAFF. The CDR3 nucleotides are TGCGCCAGCCACCATCAACAGGGTGACACTGAAGCTTTCTTT.

This clone was found once. This chain links TRBV7-2 with TRBJ1-1; 11 nucleotides match TRBD1. The CDR3 is made up of 16 amino acids. V was clipped by 4 bases and J by 1 base; unmatched bases: 5. Germline loops: CDR1 SGHTA, CDR2 FQGNSA. CDR3 protein: CASSSRTGGGNTEAFF. CDR3 coding DNA: TGTGCCAGCAGCTCAAGGACAGGGGGCGGGAACACTGAAGCTTTCTTT.